This T cell receptor (beta chain) originates from a study of OX40 agonist ivuxolimab in advanced cancers. Germline-derived CDR1 and CDR2 are MNHEY and SVGAGI. The CDR3 is 15 amino acids. V shed 5 bases and J 6 bases; nucleotides not matched to a gene: 8. Produced via immunoSEQ multiplex PCR; TCRdb's table is partial and in-frame only. In the table there are 20,000 to 30,000 clones, roughly 80% of which are singletons. V usage is TRBV6-5 and J usage is TRBJ2-3; 10 bases are shared with TRBD2. This TCR derives from an adult with an advanced solid tumor such as melanoma, head and neck, liver or kidney cancer. The input for sequencing was CD4+ or CD8+ T cells sorted from blood, taken in a trial of the OX40 agonist ivuxolimab. CDR3 sequence reads: CASSLSGGAGDTQYF. CDR3 bases: TGTGCCAGCAGTCTCAGCGGGGGGGCCGGGGATACGCAGTATTTT.